This T cell receptor beta chain is drawn from a study of blood T cell repertoires in COVID-19. About the research overall: The analysed material was cDNA or gDNA that came from T cells, B-cell-depleted T cells, or PBMCs.

How the authors handled the data: By means of reference gene primer amplification, nucleated cell counts were estimated. Data came from immunoSEQ multiplex PCR; TCRdb stores just in-frame clones and leaves some out. The V and J calls and clone size come from that table; D and trimming were worked out from the DNA. The sample shows fewer than 700,000 clones, about 89% of them seen only once. CDR3 length: 13 residues. Trimming removed 5 bases from V and 8 bases from J; junction bases left unmatched: 6. Germline loops: CDR1 SEHNR, CDR2 FQNEAQ (reference sequence). This sequence joins TRBV7-9 and TRBJ1-2; 9 nucleotides align to TRBD1. Sample: peripheral blood. This TCR was sampled from a woman between 50 and 59 years old with COVID-19, enrolled during active disease. The CDR3 DNA sequence: TGTGCCAGCAGCCAACAGGGGGCGTACGGCTACACCTTC. Encoded protein: CASSQQGAYGYTF.